Listed here are 18 T cell receptor beta chains from one sample, sequenced in a study of blood T cell repertoires in COVID-19. Libraries were prepared by immunoSEQ multiplex PCR; TCRdb keeps only in-frame clonotypes and omits some of them. The table shows about 98,000 clones, with around 80% occurring only once. Sequences were obtained from peripheral blood. The receptors stem from a man aged 80 or over with acute or convalescent COVID-19.

The gene calls are TRBV6-5 and TRBJ1-3; D gene unclear. The CDR3 runs 13 residues. The germline V and J ends were trimmed by 11 bases and 0 bases, with 11 bases remaining between them. CDR1 and CDR2 (germline): MNHEY, SVGAGI. CDR3 nucleotide sequence: TGTGCCTCCCACAGCAGCTCTGGAAACACCATATATTTT. Translated: CASHSSSGNTIYF.

DNA of the CDR3: TGTGCCAGCAGTAGACAGGGGGCGGTCACCGGGGAGCTGTTTTTT. Its protein is CASSRQGAVTGELFF. The V and J genes are TRBV5-5 and TRBJ2-2; 10 bases match TRBD1. Per the germline V gene, CDR1 is SGHKS and CDR2 is YYEKEE (reference sequence). V shed 5 bases, J shed 4 bases, and the junction held 5 bases outside the gene matches. This CDR3 has 15 amino acids.

This chain joins TRBV5-1 and TRBJ1-4; TRBD1 matches at 8 bases. The germline V gene encodes CDR1 SGHRS and CDR2 YFSETQ. V was pared by 4 bases and J by 5 bases, with 7 bases of the junction left unmatched. CDR3 length equals 15 residues. The CDR3: CASSQRTGNNEKLFF. DNA of the CDR3: TGCGCCAGCAGCCAAAGGACAGGGAACAATGAAAAACTGTTTTTT.

The chain is built from TRBV7-9 and TRBJ2-7, with 7 bases identical to TRBD1. Germline CDR1 SEHNR, CDR2 FQNEAQ (reference sequence). J gave up 7 bases and V 1 base, and 4 bases lay outside the gene matches. There are 13 residues in the CDR3. For the CDR3, the DNA is TGTGCCAGCAGCTTAGGTTCAGGGGGTGAGCAGTACTTC. Translation gives CASSLGSGGEQYF.

As DNA, the CDR3 is TGTGCCAGCAGCTTGGTAGGGACTAGCGTCACAGATACGCAGTATTTT. Its protein product is CASSLVGTSVTDTQYF. The chain combines TRBV5-4 with TRBJ2-3; 10 bases fit TRBD2. Germline V gives CDR1 SGHNT, CDR2 YYREEE (reference sequence). The junction had 3 bases not matched to a gene; V was cut back by 0 bases and J by 2 bases. This CDR3 is built from 16 residues.

The J gene is TRBJ2-1, the V gene TRBV9; 11 positions agree with TRBD1. The CDR3 totals 15 residues. With 3 bases clipped from V and 7 bases from J, the junction kept 6 bases outside the gene matches. Germline values: CDR1 SGDLS, CDR2 YYNGEE. The DNA of the CDR3 is TGTGCCAGCAGCGCCGACGGACAGGGGGCGAATGAGCAGTTCTTC. It encodes CASSADGQGANEQFF.

The chain uses TRBV18 and TRBJ2-1, with 10 bases fitting TRBD2. CDR1 KGHSH and CDR2 LQKENI come from the germline V gene. This CDR3 is 15 amino acids long. After removal of 8 bases from V and 5 bases from J, the junction contained 9 bases not matched to a gene. The DNA for the CDR3 is TGTGCCAGCCGACGAGCGGGAGGGCCTAACAATGAGCAGTTCTTC. This sequence encodes CASRRAGGPNNEQFF.

The chain links TRBV5-1 to TRBJ2-7, with D possibly being TRBD2 (7 bases). Trimming stripped 0 bases from V and 5 bases from J, with 12 bases between. The CDR3 runs to 14 residues. CDR1 SGHRS and CDR2 YFSETQ come from the germline V gene. CDR3 DNA: TGCGCCAGCAGCTTGGCGGGGGGCCTGGACGAGCAGTACTTC. Translation: CASSLAGGLDEQYF.

This clone was detected many times. The chain couples TRBV9 to TRBJ1-6, with D perhaps matching TRBD1 (6 bases). Per germline, CDR1 SGDLS and CDR2 YYNGEE. V was shortened by 3 bases and J by 8 bases, with 12 bases between the two germline ends. The CDR3 spans 14 residues. The CDR3 spells CASSGVQGYSPLHF. CDR3 nucleotide sequence: TGTGCCAGCAGCGGAGTACAGGGTTATTCACCCCTCCACTTT.

J is TRBJ2-1 and V is TRBV19; possibly TRBD2 for D (7 bases). The length of the CDR3 is 16 residues. Deletions cut 8 bases from V and 1 base from J, with 18 bases between. Germline CDR1 reads LNHDA; CDR2 reads SQIVND (reference sequence). The CDR3: CASRVRGRGSYNEQFF. CDR3 bases: TGTGCCAGTCGGGTGAGAGGGAGGGGGTCCTACAATGAGCAGTTCTTC. Using reference TRBV19 and TRBJ2-1 for the parts outside the CDR3, the full variable domain is DGGITQSPKYLFRKEGQNVTLSCEQNLNHDAMYWYRQDPGQGLRLIYYSQIVNDFQKGDIAEGYSVSREKKESFPLTVTSAQKNPTAFYLCASRVRGRGSYNEQFFGPGTRLTVL.

This clone was seen a few times. The chain carries TRBV24-1 and TRBJ2-1, with 7 bases matching TRBD1. Germline V CDR1 and CDR2: KGHDR, SFDVKD. Trimming cost V 4 bases and J 4 bases; bases outside gene matches: 6. The CDR3 has 15 residues. CDR3 nucleotide sequence: TGTGCCACCAGTGACCCAGGGACAGTTTACAATGAGCAGTTCTTC. Its translation is CATSDPGTVYNEQFF.

The chain uses TRBV18 and TRBJ1-2; TRBD1 aligns across 10 bases. This CDR3 has 16 amino acids. The V and J ends lost 6 bases and 5 bases, in that order; junction bases with no gene match: 12. CDR1 is KGHSH and CDR2 is LQKENI in the germline V gene. The CDR3 sequence is CASSLKGQGNLYGYTF. CDR3 nucleotide sequence: TGTGCCAGCTCCCTAAAGGGACAGGGGAATTTGTATGGCTACACCTTC.

The chain carries TRBV9 and TRBJ1-3; TRBD1 aligns across 7 bases. CDR3 length equals 15 residues. Germline lookup yields CDR1 SGDLS and CDR2 YYNGEE. With 4 bases clipped from V and 0 bases from J, the junction kept 4 bases outside the gene matches. CDR3 coding DNA: TGTGCCAGCAGCCTAACAGGGGACTCTGGAAACACCATATATTTT. Its translation: CASSLTGDSGNTIYF.

The chain joins TRBV24-1 to TRBJ2-3; D gene uncertain. Trimming took 6 bases from V and 5 from J, leaving 5 bases between them. CDR3 length: 11 amino acids. The germline gives CDR1 KGHDR, CDR2 SFDVKD. The CDR3 spells CATSRRDTQYF. In DNA form, the CDR3 reads TGTGCCACCAGTCGGAGAGATACGCAGTATTTT.

The chain is built from TRBV27 and TRBJ1-5; 7 bases match TRBD1. Losses at the gene ends were 1 base for V and 5 bases for J; bases not matched to a gene: 5. Germline V gene sequence: CDR1 MNHEY, CDR2 SMNVEV (reference sequence). The CDR3 loop spans 15 amino acids. The CDR3 coding sequence is TGTGCCAGCAGTTTATATGGACAGGACCATCAGCCCCAGCATTTT. It is translated as CASSLYGQDHQPQHF.

The V call is TRBV18, the J call TRBJ2-5; no reliable D call. Germline CDR1 and CDR2: KGHSH and LQKENI. Trimming shortened V by 1 base and J by 3 bases, and 6 bases separated the two germline ends. This CDR3 comprises 13 residues. The CDR3 region has the DNA TGTGCCAGCTCACCACGGGCAGAAGAGACCCAGTACTTC. Translating gives CASSPRAEETQYF.

CDR3 nucleotides: TGTGCCAGCAGCCGGAGACAGGGGCCTGATTCACCCCTCCACTTT. It translates to CASSRRQGPDSPLHF. The V and J genes are TRBV9 and TRBJ1-6, with 8 bases matching TRBD1. Trimming at V came to 4 bases and at J to 8 bases, leaving 8 bases not matched to a gene. This CDR3 region has 15 residues. Germline CDR1 SGDLS, CDR2 YYNGEE.

V and J are TRBV29-1 and TRBJ2-7; possible D gene TRBD1, 6 bases. There are 12 residues in the CDR3. Per the germline V gene, CDR1 is SQVTM and CDR2 is ANQGSEA. V lost 7 bases and J 5 bases, leaving 15 bases between the germline ends. CDR3 protein: CSAVTGLHEQYF. Here the CDR3 DNA reads TGCAGCGCCGTGACAGGTCTCCACGAGCAGTACTTC.